The 10 T cell receptor beta chains below come from one sample, sequenced in a study of CD8 T cells in ankylosing spondylitis. TCRdb recomputed calls from the 5' RACE reads with MiXCR, one row per CDR3 protein. Of 350,000 to 400,000 distinct CDR3 sequences in the sample, 20% to 25% were seen once. Sequenced input: blood, either unsorted or a sorted T cell fraction (not recorded which). These receptor sequences come from a male donor with ankylosing spondylitis or in good health (not recorded which).

This chain uses TRBV12-3 or TRBV12-4 with TRBJ1-4, with a weak D call TRBD1 (5 bases). The CDR3 totals 14 residues. V lost 2 bases and J 5 bases, leaving 9 bases between the germline ends. CDR3 DNA sequence: TGTGCCAGCAGTTTACCCCCAGGGAATGAAAAACTGTTTTTT. Protein: CASSLPPGNEKLFF.

This clonotype was seen a handful of times. The chain employs TRBV5-5 and TRBJ2-1; the D is unclear. Trimming stripped 0 bases from V and 0 bases from J, with 10 bases between. Looked up from germline, CDR1 is SGHKS and CDR2 is YYEKEE (reference sequence). CDR3 length equals 16 residues. CDR3 sequence (DNA): TGTGCCAGCAGCTTGGGCTCACCCCGCTCCTACAATGAGCAGTTCTTC. Translating it yields CASSLGSPRSYNEQFF.

This clonotype showed up just a few times. The gene calls are TRBV30 and TRBJ2-1, with D perhaps matching TRBD2 (5 bases). Trimming took 3 bases from V and 0 from J, leaving 9 bases between them. Germline V gene data show CDR1 as GTSNPN and CDR2 as SVGIG (reference sequence). The CDR3 totals 14 residues. CDR3 in amino acids: CAWSAGSSYNEQFF. The CDR3 bases are TGTGCCTGGAGCGCGGGCAGCTCCTACAATGAGCAGTTCTTC.

This chain links TRBV12-3 or TRBV12-4 with TRBJ2-7; the D gene is possibly TRBD1 (6 bases). The V gene lost 3 bases and the J gene lost 2 bases, with 14 bases spanning the gap. The CDR3 length is 15 residues. For the CDR3, the DNA is TGTGCCAGCAGTTTCATACAGGGAAACACCTACGAGCAGTACTTC. Amino acids: CASSFIQGNTYEQYF.

This chain connects TRBV7-6 to TRBJ2-7; no reliable D call. V was cut by 1 base and J by 7 bases, with 11 bases left in between. The CDR3 has 13 residues. The germline V gene has CDR1 SGHVS and CDR2 FNYEAQ. The chain's CDR3 is CASSLGARLEQYF. As DNA, the CDR3 is TGTGCCAGCAGCTTAGGGGCCAGGCTTGAGCAGTACTTC.

This clonotype was seen a few times. This rearrangement joins TRBV11-2 to TRBJ2-7; no clear D gene. Germline V gene data show CDR1 as SGHAT and CDR2 as FQNNGV. Trimming removed 1 base from V and 2 bases from J, with 12 bases in between. The CDR3 extends over 15 amino acids. The CDR3 DNA sequence: TGTGCCAGCAGCTTAGGCCCTCGGGTCCCCTACGAGCAGTACTTC. Protein sequence: CASSLGPRVPYEQYF.

This clonotype occurred once. The rearrangement links TRBV3-1 to TRBJ2-7; D gene unclear. The CDR3 spans 14 residues. Trimming took off 4 bases at V and 3 bases at J, with 13 bases between the two ends. CDR1 LGHDT and CDR2 YNNKEL come from the germline V gene (reference sequence). Here the CDR3 DNA reads TGTGCCAGCAGCCCCCTGAGGTCCTACTACGAGCAGTACTTC. Protein: CASSPLRSYYEQYF.

The chain joins TRBV12-5 to TRBJ2-5, with 13 positions matching TRBD2. V was pared by 1 base and J by 4 bases, with 6 bases of the junction left unmatched. The CDR3 has 17 residues. Germline CDR1 and CDR2: LGHNT and FRNRAP. DNA of the CDR3: TGTGCTAGTGGTTTGGCAACAGGACTAGCGGGGGCAGAGACCCAGTACTTC. It specifies CASGLATGLAGAETQYF.

J is TRBJ2-3 and V is TRBV4-1; 10 nucleotides align to TRBD2. With V trimmed by 3 bases and J by 5 bases, 5 bases remained unmatched. The CDR3 totals 15 residues. Germline CDR1 is MGHRA and CDR2 is YSYEKL. The CDR3 loop reads CASSHLAGGQDTQYF. CDR3 bases: TGCGCCAGCAGCCACTTAGCGGGGGGACAAGATACGCAGTATTTT.

In this sample, this clonotype turned up a few times. The chain employs TRBV6-5 and TRBJ1-5; D not certain. Germline CDR1 and CDR2: MNHEY and SVGAGI. This CDR3 has 13 amino acids. V dropped 2 bases and J dropped 7 bases, with 9 bases sitting between them. The CDR3 DNA is TGTGCCAGCAGTTACGGCGCGGCACAGCCCCAGCATTTT. It translates to CASSYGAAQPQHF.